The T cell receptor beta chain under discussion was sequenced for a study of shared clonotypes between healthy human individuals. Study information: Per-donor plates numbered three CD4 naive, three CD4 memory, two CD8 naive and one CD8 memory.

CDR1 is MDHEN and CDR2 is SYDVKM in the germline V gene. This CDR3 spans 16 amino acids. With 4 bases clipped from V and 4 bases from J, the junction kept 10 bases outside the gene matches. Whole-study findings and limits: It was the non-shared clonotypes that had lower generation probabilities than clonotypes shared by all four donors. Large sequencing depth failed to make sorted-subset sequencing complete, rarefaction showed.

Points on this clone: What it binds is unknown. Other DNA variants within this sample encode the same CDR3.

Method: immunoSEQ multiplex PCR; TCRdb's copy keeps in-frame clones and lacks some. The sample comprises around 2.5 million clones, roughly 93% of which are singletons, and about 0.34% rests with the top ten. The specimen sequenced was naive CD4+ T cells from PBMCs. Specified subset: CD45RA+ positively selected. This receptor was obtained from a man aged 18 to 29 in good health. Some clones in this sample may be carry-over from other donors' samples. V gene TRBV28 combines with J gene TRBJ2-7; TRBD2 aligns across 10 bases. DNA of the CDR3: TGTGCCAGCAGTTCCCCAAGGACTAGCGGTACTTACGAGCAGTACTTC. Translated: CASSSPRTSGTYEQYF.